This T cell receptor beta chain is drawn from a study of blood T cell repertoires in COVID-19. Unmatched junction bases numbered 9, after V lost 6 bases and J lost 7 bases. This CDR3 is built from 16 residues. The germline gives CDR1 MNHNY, CDR2 SVGAGI (reference sequence). Authors' analysis steps: Reference gene primer amplification gave nucleated cell count estimates. The assay was immunoSEQ multiplex PCR, and TCRdb's table has in-frame clones only and misses some. D and trimming were read from the DNA, whereas the V and J calls and clone size are those reported in that table. The data show under 65,000 clones, less than 85% seen once. This clone was seen once.

The V and J genes are TRBV6-6 and TRBJ1-6, with 10 bases fitting TRBD1. The sequencing input was peripheral blood. This clonotype was sampled from a woman aged 70-85 years with acute or convalescent COVID-19. CDR3 in DNA: TGTGCCAGCAGACTAAGGACAGGGGGTTCGAATTCACCCCTCCACTTT. Protein: CASRLRTGGSNSPLHF.